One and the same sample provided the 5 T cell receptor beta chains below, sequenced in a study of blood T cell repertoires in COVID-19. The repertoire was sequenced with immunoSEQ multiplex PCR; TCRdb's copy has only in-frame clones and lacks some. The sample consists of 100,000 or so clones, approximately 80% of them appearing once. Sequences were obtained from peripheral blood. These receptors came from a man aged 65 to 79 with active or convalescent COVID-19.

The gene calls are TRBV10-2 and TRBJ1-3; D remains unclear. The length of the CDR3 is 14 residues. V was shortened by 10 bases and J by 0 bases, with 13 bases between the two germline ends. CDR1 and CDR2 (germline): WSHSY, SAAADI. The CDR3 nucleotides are TGCGCCACTTCGACTCTTAGCTCTGGAAACACCATATATTTT. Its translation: CATSTLSSGNTIYF.

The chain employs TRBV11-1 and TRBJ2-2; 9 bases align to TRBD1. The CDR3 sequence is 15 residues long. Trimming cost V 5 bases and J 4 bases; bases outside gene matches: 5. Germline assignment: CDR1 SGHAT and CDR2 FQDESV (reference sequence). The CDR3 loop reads CASSPQGAITGELFF. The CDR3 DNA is TGTGCCAGCAGCCCACAGGGGGCGATCACCGGGGAGCTGTTTTTT.

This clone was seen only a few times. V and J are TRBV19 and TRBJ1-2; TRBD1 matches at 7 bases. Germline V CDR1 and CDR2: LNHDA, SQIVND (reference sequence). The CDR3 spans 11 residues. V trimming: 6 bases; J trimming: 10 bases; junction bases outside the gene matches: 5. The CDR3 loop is CASSETGIYTF. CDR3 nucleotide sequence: TGTGCCAGTAGCGAGACAGGGATCTACACCTTC. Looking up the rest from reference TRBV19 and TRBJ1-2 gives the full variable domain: DGGITQSPKYLFRKEGQNVTLSCEQNLNHDAMYWYRQDPGQGLRLIYYSQIVNDFQKGDIAEGYSVSREKKESFPLTVTSAQKNPTAFYLCASSETGIYTFGSGTRLTVV.

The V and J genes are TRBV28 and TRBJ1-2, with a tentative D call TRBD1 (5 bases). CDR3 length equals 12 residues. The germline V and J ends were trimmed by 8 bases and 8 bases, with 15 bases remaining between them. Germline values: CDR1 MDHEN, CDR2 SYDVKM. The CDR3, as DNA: TGTGCCAGCCTAGGGGCAGGGTACGGCTACACCTTC. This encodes CASLGAGYGYTF.

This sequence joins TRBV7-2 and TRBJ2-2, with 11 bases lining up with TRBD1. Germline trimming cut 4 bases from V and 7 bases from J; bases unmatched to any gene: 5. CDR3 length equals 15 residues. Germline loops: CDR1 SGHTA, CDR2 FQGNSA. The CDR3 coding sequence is TGTGCCAGCAGCTACGGGACAGGGGGTGTCGGGGAGCTGTTTTTT. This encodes CASSYGTGGVGELFF.